This record covers a single T cell receptor beta chain. Its antigen is undetermined. Healthy adults negative for HIV, lacking recent acute infections or vaccinations, served as donors. The record originates from a study of shared clonotypes between healthy human individuals. Whole-study context: Each donor's CD4 naive and CD4 memory cells filled three plates apiece, CD8 naive two, and CD8 memory one.

Original data processing: Without quality scores, immunoSEQ junctional reads could not be filtered like full-length reads. Only in-frame clones appear in the TCRdb table, and some are missing; sequencing was by immunoSEQ multiplex PCR. D and trimming come from the DNA, and the V and J calls and clone size come from that table. The table has around 940,000 clones, about 80% seen once. General study findings and limits: Sharing of clonotypes among donors was expected to vary with sequencing depth.

Trimming stripped 6 bases from V and 6 bases from J, with 14 bases between. The CDR3 consists of 14 residues. Germline V gives CDR1 MNHEY, CDR2 SMNVEV (reference sequence). The genes are TRBV27 and TRBJ2-2, with a weak D call TRBD2 (6 bases). The sequenced sample consisted of memory CD4+ T cells sorted from blood. As to subset: CD45RA-negative fraction. The receptor was derived from a man in his late teens or twenties in good health. The CDR3 coding sequence is TGTGCCAGCAGGAGAAGAGGGGAGGCCGGGGAGCTGTTTTTT. Its protein product is CASRRRGEAGELFF.